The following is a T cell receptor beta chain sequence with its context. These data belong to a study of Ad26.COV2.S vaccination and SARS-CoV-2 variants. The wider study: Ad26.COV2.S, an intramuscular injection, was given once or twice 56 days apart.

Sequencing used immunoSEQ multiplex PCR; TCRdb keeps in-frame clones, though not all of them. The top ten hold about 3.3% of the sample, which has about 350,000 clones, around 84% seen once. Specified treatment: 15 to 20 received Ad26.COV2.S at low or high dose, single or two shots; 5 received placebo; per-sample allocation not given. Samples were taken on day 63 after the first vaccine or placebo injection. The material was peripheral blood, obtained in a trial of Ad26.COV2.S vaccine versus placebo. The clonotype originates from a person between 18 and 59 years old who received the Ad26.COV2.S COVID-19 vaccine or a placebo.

The chain's CDR3 is CASRLQEDTQYF. The CDR3 nucleotides are TGTGCCAGCAGGCTACAGGAAGATACGCAGTATTTT. The chain joins TRBV2 to TRBJ2-3; D is perhaps TRBD1 (5 bases). With 6 bases removed from V and 5 bases from J, the gap between germline ends came to 9 bases. The germline V gene encodes CDR1 SNHLY and CDR2 FYNNEI. The CDR3 spans 12 residues.